The 10 T cell receptor beta chains below come from one sample, sequenced in a study of cytomegalovirus exposure and HLA in healthy donors (dated by TCRdb to about 2017). The method behind the library was the immunoSEQ multiplex PCR assay. For the multiplex PCR, a mixture combining 60 forward primers for TCR Vbeta segments and 13 reverse primers for TCR Jbeta segments was used. TCRdb took over this immuneACCESS table, retaining in-frame rearrangements with V and J assigned. Such tables are incomplete; in checked studies, under half of the missing clones stem from an unresolved V gene, and the remainder is unexplained. The sample table gives over 70,000 clones. The top ten hold around 5% of the sample. The sequenced sample was PBMCs. These receptors were obtained from a woman aged 40 to 50 in good health and CMV-seropositive.

This chain joins TRBV27 and TRBJ2-6; D remains unclear. Germline V gene data show CDR1 as MNHEY and CDR2 as SMNVEV (reference sequence). CDR3 length: 15 amino acids. V lost 0 bases, J lost 3 bases, and 6 bases lay in between. CDR3 amino acids: CASSLSTFGANVLTF. In DNA, the CDR3 is TGTGCCAGCAGTTTATCGACTTTTGGGGCCAACGTCCTGACTTTC.

The V call is TRBV6-6, the J call TRBJ2-5, with TRBD1 matching 7 bases. J was trimmed by 0 bases and V by 2 bases; bases with no gene match: 6. This CDR3 has 16 residues. The germline CDR1 and CDR2 sequences are MNHNY and SVGAGI (reference sequence). CDR3 nucleotide sequence: TGTGCCAGCAGTTACAGAAAGGGGGCGAACCAAGAGACCCAGTACTTC. It yields the protein CASSYRKGANQETQYF.

The chain links TRBV7-9 to TRBJ2-5, with TRBD2 as a possible D gene (6 bases). CDR1 and CDR2 (germline): SEHNR, FQNEAQ (reference sequence). The CDR3 has 15 amino acids. Trimming pared 5 bases from V and 1 base from J, leaving 14 bases between. The chain's CDR3 is CASSAGGPGQETQYF. The DNA for the CDR3 is TGTGCCAGCAGCGCCGGGGGACCAGGCCAAGAGACCCAGTACTTC.

The genes are TRBV9 and TRBJ1-2; 9 bases are a match to TRBD1. The V and J ends lost 3 bases and 5 bases, in that order; junction bases with no gene match: 2. The length of the CDR3 is 13 residues. CDR1 is SGDLS and CDR2 is YYNGEE in the germline V gene. The CDR3 region is CASSADRGYGYTF. The CDR3 DNA reads TGTGCCAGCAGCGCGGACAGGGGTTATGGCTACACCTTC.

The chain employs TRBV7-9 and TRBJ2-5, with TRBD1 matching 7 bases. Germline-derived CDR1 and CDR2 are SEHNR and FQNEAQ (reference sequence). The CDR3 loop spans 14 amino acids. Trimming at V came to 5 bases and at J to 3 bases, leaving 6 bases not matched to a gene. CDR3 amino acids: CASSLTGTEETQYF. CDR3 nucleotides: TGTGCCAGCAGCCTAACCGGGACAGAAGAGACCCAGTACTTC.

The rearrangement links TRBV4-3 to TRBJ2-4, with TRBD1 identical over 7 bases. The CDR3 totals 16 residues. Germline V CDR1 and CDR2: LGHNA, YSLEER. Trimming took 3 bases from V and 2 from J; bases not matched to a gene: 7. CDR3 in DNA: TGCGCCAGCAGCCATTTGCAGGGGGATTCCAAAAACATTCAGTACTTC. Translated: CASSHLQGDSKNIQYF.

Comments on this clone: Other DNA sequences within the sample encode an identical CDR3. This chain joins TRBV29-1 and TRBJ1-1; 9 bases align to TRBD1. Germline loops: CDR1 SQVTM, CDR2 ANQGSEA. Unmatched junction bases numbered 6, after V lost 4 bases and J lost 0 bases. CDR3 length equals 15 residues. As DNA, the CDR3 is TGCAGCGTTGCTCCGGGACAGGGAATGAACACTGAAGCTTTCTTT. Protein product: CSVAPGQGMNTEAFF.

This chain connects TRBV7-8 to TRBJ1-4, with 10 bases lining up with TRBD1. J was trimmed by 8 bases and V by 0 bases; bases with no gene match: 18. Germline CDR1 and CDR2: SGHVS and FQNEAQ. CDR3 length: 20 amino acids. CDR3 DNA sequence: TGTGCCAGCAGCTTAGCGCACGGACGGGACAGGGGAAAGAGGGACGAAAAACTGTTTTTT. Protein product: CASSLAHGRDRGKRDEKLFF. The full variable domain, completed using reference TRBV7-8 and TRBJ1-4, is GAGVSQSPRYKVAKRGQDVALRCDPISGHVSLFWYQQALGQGPEFLTYFQNEAQLDKSGLPSDRFFAERPEGSVSTLKIQRTQQEDSAVYLCASSLAHGRDRGKRDEKLFFGSGTQLSVL.

The V gene is TRBV19, the J gene TRBJ2-1; TRBD1 agrees at 9 bases. With 4 bases clipped from V and 1 base from J, the junction kept 2 bases outside the gene matches. CDR3 length: 15 residues. Germline V gene lookup returns CDR1 LNHDA and CDR2 SQIVND (reference sequence). The CDR3 region is CASSRQGESYNEQFF. The CDR3 coding sequence is TGTGCCAGTAGTAGACAGGGGGAGTCCTACAATGAGCAGTTCTTC.

The chain uses TRBV5-1 and TRBJ2-4; 8 positions match TRBD1. The germline gives CDR1 SGHRS, CDR2 YFSETQ. Trimming cost V 1 base and J 8 bases; bases outside gene matches: 11. The CDR3 runs to 16 residues. The CDR3 nucleotides read TGCGCCAGCAGCTTGACCGACAGGGGCGGGCCGGACATTCAGTACTTC. Translation: CASSLTDRGGPDIQYF.